Detailed here is one TCR beta chain. What it recognizes is unknown. Sequencing was performed with immunoSEQ multiplex PCR; in TCRdb, only in-frame clones are kept and a portion is missing. In the table there are some 1.5 million clones, around 98% of which are singletons. Trimming stripped 6 bases from V and 4 bases from J, with 9 bases between. Germline CDR1 reads MNHNY; CDR2 reads SVGAGI (reference sequence). The CDR3 spans 13 residues. This record comes from a study of shared clonotypes between healthy human individuals. Study-wide points: Clonotypes not shared had lower generation probabilities than those common to all four donors.

This chain links TRBV6-6 with TRBJ2-2, with a weak D call TRBD1 (5 bases). The receptor was derived from a young man in good health. The sample taken for sequencing was naive CD4+ T cells sorted from blood. Subset denoted: CD45RA+ positively selected. CDR3 in DNA: TGTGCCAGCAGACCTGACAGCACCGGGGAGCTGTTTTTT. It translates to CASRPDSTGELFF.